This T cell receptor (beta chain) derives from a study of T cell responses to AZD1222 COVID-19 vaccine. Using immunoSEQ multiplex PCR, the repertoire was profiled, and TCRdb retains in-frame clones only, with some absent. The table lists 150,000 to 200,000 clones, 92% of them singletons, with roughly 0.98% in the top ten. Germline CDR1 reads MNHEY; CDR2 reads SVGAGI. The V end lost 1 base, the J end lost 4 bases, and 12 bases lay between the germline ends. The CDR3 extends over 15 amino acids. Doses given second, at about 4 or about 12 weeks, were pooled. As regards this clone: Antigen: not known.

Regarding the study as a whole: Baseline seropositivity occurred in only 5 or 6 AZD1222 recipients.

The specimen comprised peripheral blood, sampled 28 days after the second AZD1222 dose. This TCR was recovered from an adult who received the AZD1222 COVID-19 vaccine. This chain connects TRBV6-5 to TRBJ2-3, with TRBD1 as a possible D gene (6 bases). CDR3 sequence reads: CASSYLGASSDTQYF. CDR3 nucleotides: TGTGCCAGCAGTTACTTGGGGGCGTCATCAGATACGCAGTATTTT.